This TCR beta chain was obtained from a study of cytomegalovirus exposure and HLA in healthy donors. Unmatched junction bases numbered 2, after V lost 6 bases and J lost 3 bases. Per germline, CDR1 SNHLY and CDR2 FYNNEI. This CDR3 comprises 14 residues. Profiled with immunoSEQ multiplex PCR; TCRdb holds only in-frame clones, not every one. The sample includes approximately 200,000 clones, approximately 80% seen only once; the top ten take around 7%. Sequencing used PBMCs. This receptor was identified in a man aged 18-30 years in good health and CMV-seropositive. This chain joins TRBV2 and TRBJ2-1; 10 bases match TRBD1. CDR3 protein: CASRDRGNYNEQFF. The CDR3 region has the DNA TGTGCCAGCAGGGACAGGGGGAACTACAATGAGCAGTTCTTC.